The T cell receptor beta chain described here comes from a study of cytomegalovirus exposure and HLA in healthy donors. Losses at the gene ends were 6 bases for V and 1 base for J; bases not matched to a gene: 8. Germline V gene sequence: CDR1 KGHSH, CDR2 LQKENI. The CDR3 is 16 amino acids. Clones were sequenced by immunoSEQ multiplex PCR, and TCRdb holds only the in-frame ones, with some missing. Of 150,000 to 200,000 clones listed, roughly 80% are singletons. This receptor was taken from a man aged 25 to 40 in good health and CMV-seropositive. The chain recombines TRBV18 with TRBJ1-3, with 8 bases identical to TRBD1. The sequencing sample was made of PBMCs. The CDR3 region has the DNA TGTGCCAGCTCCCTGGATCAGGGGGCGTCTGGAAACACCATATATTTT. The encoded protein is CASSLDQGASGNTIYF. The entire variable domain, with the rest obtained from reference TRBV18 and TRBJ1-3, is as follows: NAGVMQNPRHLVRRRGQEARLRCSPMKGHSHVYWYRQLPEEGLKFMVYLQKENIIDESGMPKERFSAEFPKEGPSILRIQQVVRGDSAAYFCASSLDQGASGNTIYFGEGSWLTVV.